The entry below gives a single T cell receptor beta chain sequence along with its context. What it binds is unknown. Clones were sequenced by immunoSEQ multiplex PCR, and TCRdb holds only the in-frame ones, with some missing. This sample has 75,000 to 100,000 clones, with 80% to 85% found just once. This sample was included in a study of T cell clones after liver transplantation. General study findings and limits: Compared with third party-reactive sequences, donor-reactive ones declined more, independent of withdrawal success. Small, mixed patient groups and varying post-transplant times limit these conclusions.

CDR3 length: 17 residues. CDR1 is MNHEY and CDR2 is SMNVEV in the germline V gene (reference sequence). The V segment lost 3 bases and the J segment 3 bases; nucleotides outside the gene matches: 5. This TCR was recovered from a human patient who received a liver transplant. Part of the T cell pool may stem from the graft donor. Sequencing was performed on CD4+ T cells from blood, taken approximately 45 months after liver transplant. The rearrangement joins TRBV27 to TRBJ2-1; TRBD2 matches at 13 bases. CDR3 sequence (DNA): TGTGCCAGCAGTTTTCGTGGACTAGCGGGAGACTACAATGAGCAGTTCTTC. It specifies CASSFRGLAGDYNEQFF.